These T cell receptor beta chains were read from a single sample in a study of a mutant IDH1 vaccine in newly diagnosed glioma. Measured with immunoSEQ multiplex PCR; TCRdb has only the in-frame clones, and not every one. The sample lists approximately 70,000 clones, 80% to 90% occurring once. Material: PBMCs, obtained from a glioma patient treated with radiotherapy, temozolomide or both. Source of these receptors: a man aged 25-45 years with glioma. CDR3s include the opening cysteine and the closing phenylalanine or tryptophan. The D gene is left open where the match is weak. The size entry is marked missing in some rows and otherwise reads once, few, many or a size class.

TRBJ1-5 | TRBV7-8 | NA | TRBD1 | CASSLADRYSNQPQHF | TGTGCCAGCAGCTTAGCGGACAGGTATAGCAATCAGCCCCAGCATTTT
TRBJ1-4 | TRBV27 | NA | NA | CASSLRGVFGEKLFF | TGTGCCAGCAGTTTACGGGGGGTCTTCGGTGAAAAACTGTTTTTT
TRBJ2-7 | TRBV28 | NA | NA | CASSSVTGYEQYF | TGTGCCAGCAGTTCCGTGACAGGCTACGAGCAGTACTTC
TRBJ2-5 | TRBV27 | once | NA | CASSLQGGKTQYF | TGTGCCAGCAGTCTCCAGGGCGGCAAGACCCAGTACTTC
TRBJ1-6 | TRBV6-6 | NA | NA | CASTLTRGNSPLHF | TGTGCCAGCACCTTGACCAGGGGTAATTCACCCCTCCACTTT
TRBJ1-6 | TRBV7-8 | NA | NA | CASSSEGGNNSPLHF | TGTGCCAGCAGCTCGGAGGGGGGAAATAATTCACCCCTCCACTTT
TRBJ1-1 | TRBV6-6 | NA | TRBD1 | CASSRYGTVNTEAFF | TGTGCCAGCAGTCGATACGGGACAGTGAACACTGAAGCTTTCTTT
TRBJ2-7 | TRBV6-5 | NA | NA | CASSYEGQEQYF | TGTGCCAGCAGTTATGAGGGGCAGGAGCAGTACTTC
TRBJ1-4 | TRBV18 | NA | NA | CASSPTDADNEKLFF | TGTGCCAGCTCACCCACGGACGCAGATAATGAAAAACTGTTTTTT
TRBJ2-7 | TRBV11-1 | NA | TRBD1 | CASSFGTGTYEQYF | TGTGCCAGCAGCTTTGGGACAGGGACCTACGAGCAGTACTTC
TRBJ2-7 | TRBV6-6 | NA | NA | CASSYNREQYF | TGTGCCAGCAGTTACAATAGGGAGCAGTACTTC
TRBJ2-5 | TRBV11-2 | NA | NA | CASRVRSETQYF | TGCGCCTCCAGGGTACGAAGCGAGACCCAGTACTTC
TRBJ2-5 | TRBV9 | once | NA | CASRPIQDNKETQYF | TGTGCCAGCAGACCAATCCAGGATAATAAAGAGACCCAGTACTTC
TRBJ1-2 | TRBV2 | NA | NA | CASSELAGGIRYGYTF | TGTGCCAGCAGTGAACTCGCAGGAGGAATACGCTATGGCTACACCTTC
TRBJ1-1 | TRBV7-9 | once | NA | CASSSGTEAFF | TGTGCCAGCAGTTCTGGCACTGAAGCTTTCTTT
TRBJ1-1 | TRBV6-1 | NA | NA | CASSALGRLMNTEAFF | TGTGCCAGCAGTGCCCTCGGGCGGCTGATGAACACTGAAGCTTTCTTT
TRBJ1-1 | TRBV7-9 | NA | NA | CATRGAEAFF | TGTGCCACCCGGGGGGCTGAAGCTTTCTTT
TRBJ2-3 | TRBV5-1 | NA | TRBD1 | CASSTGQTTDTQYF | TGCGCCAGCAGCACGGGACAGACCACAGATACGCAGTATTTT
TRBJ1-6 | TRBV5-1 | NA | NA | CASSPGRVNSPLHF | TGCGCCAGCAGCCCCGGTCGGGTGAATTCACCCCTCCACTTT
TRBJ1-4 | TRBV10-3 | NA | TRBD1 | CATRRDRQGEKLFF | TGTGCCACACGGAGGGACAGGCAAGGTGAAAAACTGTTTTTT
TRBJ1-2 | TRBV5-6 | NA | NA | CASSSPGISQDGYTF | TGTGCCAGCAGCTCTCCGGGCATTTCACAGGATGGCTACACCTTC
TRBJ2-2 | TRBV6-6 | NA | NA | CASIGPNTGELFF | TGTGCCAGCATTGGACCCAACACCGGGGAGCTGTTTTTT
TRBJ2-3 | TRBV5-1 | once | TRBD1 | CASSLPRTGSTDTQYF | TGCGCCAGCAGCCTTCCGCGGACAGGGAGCACAGATACGCAGTATTTT
TRBJ2-7 | TRBV18 | NA | TRBD2 | CASSPPGLAGGQGSEQYF | TGTGCCAGCTCACCACCGGGACTAGCGGGGGGGCAAGGTTCGGAGCAGTACTTC
TRBJ2-2 | TRBV19 | NA | TRBD1 | CASSRGQGGVGELFF | TGTGCCAGTAGTAGGGGACAGGGAGGGGTCGGGGAGCTGTTTTTT
TRBJ1-1 | TRBV18 | NA | NA | CASSPPMNTEAFF | TGTGCCAGCTCACCCCCAATGAACACTGAAGCTTTCTTT
TRBJ1-4 | TRBV6-5 | NA | TRBD1 | CASSSGQGVSNEKLFF | TGTGCCAGCAGTTCAGGACAGGGGGTTTCTAATGAAAAACTGTTTTTT
TRBJ1-6 | TRBV21-1 | NA | NA | CASSPRTGEGSPLHF | TGTGCCAGCAGCCCTCGGACAGGGGAGGGTTCACCCCTCCACTTT
TRBJ2-1 | TRBV27 | NA | TRBD1 | CASHDRVSYNEQFF | TGTGCCAGCCACGACAGGGTCTCCTACAATGAGCAGTTCTTC
TRBJ1-5 | TRBV4-1 | few | NA | CASSYDRGVQPQHF | TGCGCCAGCAGCTATGACAGAGGGGTTCAGCCCCAGCATTTT
TRBJ1-6 | TRBV25-1 | NA | NA | CASSEVGSSYNSPLHF | TGTGCCAGCAGTGAAGTAGGGAGCTCCTATAATTCACCCCTCCACTTT
TRBJ1-2 | TRBV7-9 | NA | TRBD1 | CASSLTGQGDGYTF | TGTGCCAGCAGCTTAACGGGACAGGGTGATGGCTACACCTTC
TRBJ1-1 | TRBV6-5 | NA | NA | CASSSVSAEAFF | TGTGCCAGCAGTAGTGTGAGCGCTGAAGCTTTCTTT
TRBJ2-2 | TRBV11-2 | NA | NA | CASSYTNTGELFF | TGTGCCAGCAGCTACACGAACACCGGGGAGCTGTTTTTT
TRBJ1-2 | TRBV18 | NA | NA | CASSTNRGSYGYTF | TGTGCCAGCTCAACTAACAGAGGCTCATATGGCTACACCTTC
TRBJ1-2 | TRBV5-1 | NA | TRBD1 | CASSLTGTGVYGYTF | TGCGCCAGCAGCCTCACCGGGACAGGGGTTTATGGCTACACCTTC
TRBJ2-2 | TRBV18 | NA | TRBD1 | CASSSDRGGSGELFF | TGTGCCAGCTCGTCAGACAGGGGTGGAAGCGGGGAGCTGTTTTTT
TRBJ1-5 | TRBV6-5 | NA | NA | CASGWQINQPQHF | TGTGCCAGCGGTTGGCAGATTAATCAGCCCCAGCATTTT
TRBJ1-5 | TRBV29-1 | NA | NA | CSVRTAHNQPQHF | TGCAGCGTAAGGACGGCCCACAATCAGCCCCAGCATTTT
TRBJ2-7 | TRBV7-8 | NA | TRBD1 | CASSTWTGISYEQYF | TGTGCCAGCAGCACGTGGACAGGGATCTCCTACGAGCAGTACTTC
TRBJ1-1 | TRBV5-1 | few | TRBD1 | CASSLSSTGSTEAFF | TGCGCCAGCAGCCTGAGCTCGACAGGGTCAACTGAAGCTTTCTTT
TRBJ2-7 | TRBV27 | NA | NA | CASSLSGRIGQGIYEQYF | TGTGCCAGCAGTTTATCAGGGAGGATCGGTCAGGGTATCTACGAGCAGTACTTC
TRBJ2-1 | TRBV2 | NA | TRBD2 | CASSETTSGAYNEQFF | TGTGCCAGCAGTGAAACGACTAGCGGGGCGTATAATGAGCAGTTCTTC
TRBJ2-2 | TRBV4-2 | few | NA | CASSPGESHTGELFF | TGTGCCAGCAGCCCGGGGGAGTCTCACACCGGGGAGCTGTTTTTT
TRBJ2-7 | TRBV5-1 | NA | NA | CASSLDERSSYEQYF | TGCGCCAGCAGCTTGGATGAGCGTAGCTCCTACGAGCAGTACTTC
TRBJ2-1 | TRBV27 | NA | TRBD2 | CASSPIAGGLNEQFF | TGTGCCAGCAGTCCCATAGCGGGGGGGCTCAATGAGCAGTTCTTC
TRBJ2-2 | TRBV6-6 | NA | NA | CASSYHNTGELFF | TGTGCCAGCAGTTACCATAACACCGGGGAGCTGTTTTTT
TRBJ2-1 | TRBV13 | NA | NA | CASSGYNEQFF | TGTGCCAGCAGCGGATACAATGAGCAGTTCTTC